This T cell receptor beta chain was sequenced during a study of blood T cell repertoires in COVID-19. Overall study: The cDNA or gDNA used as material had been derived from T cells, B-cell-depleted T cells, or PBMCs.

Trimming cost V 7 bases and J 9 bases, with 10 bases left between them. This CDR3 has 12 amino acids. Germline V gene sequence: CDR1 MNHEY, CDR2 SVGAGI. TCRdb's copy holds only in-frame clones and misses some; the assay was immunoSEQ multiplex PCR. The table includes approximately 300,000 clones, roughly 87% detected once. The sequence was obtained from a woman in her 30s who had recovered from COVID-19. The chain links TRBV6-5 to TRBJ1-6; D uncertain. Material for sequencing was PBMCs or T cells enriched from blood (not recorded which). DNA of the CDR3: TGTGCCAGCACCAGCCGGGGTTCACCCCTCCACTTT. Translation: CASTSRGSPLHF.